These T cell receptor beta chains were read from a single sample in a study of T cells after yellow fever vaccination. Each CDR3 protein gets one entry after TCRdb re-called the 5' RACE reads with MiXCR. The table shows 200,000 to 300,000 distinct CDR3 sequences, with 13% occurring only once. Sequences were derived from CD4+ T cells sorted from PBMCs, sampled 45 days after the yellow fever booster vaccination. Receptor source: a man aged 30 to 45 who received the YFV17D yellow fever vaccine. Both conserved end residues are part of each CDR3. Each record gives: clone size, V gene, J gene, D gene, CDR3 protein, CDR3 DNA. A D gene is named only where the DNA matches it firmly. The listing skips clone size in some rows; elsewhere it reads once, few, many or a size class.

few	TRBV6-1	TRBJ2-5	TRBD2	CASTIGLAGETQYF	TGTGCCAGCACAATTGGACTAGCGGGAGAGACCCAGTACTTC
.	TRBV5-1	TRBJ2-1	.	CASSLDWGYNEQFF	TGCGCCAGCAGCCTAGACTGGGGCTACAATGAGCAGTTCTTC
many	TRBV20-1	TRBJ1-2	TRBD1	CSAAGQGANYGYTF	TGCAGTGCAGCGGGACAGGGGGCCAACTATGGCTACACCTTC
few	TRBV5-1	TRBJ2-7	TRBD2	CASSFSSGSSHEQYF	TGCGCCAGCAGCTTTAGTAGCGGGTCGAGCCACGAGCAGTACTTC
many	TRBV6-5	TRBJ2-1	.	CASSYSREQFF	TGTGCCAGCAGTTACTCCCGAGAGCAGTTCTTC
.	TRBV9	TRBJ1-5	TRBD1	CASSGHDRDQPQHF	TGTGCCAGCAGCGGACACGACAGGGATCAGCCCCAGCATTTT
few	TRBV4-3	TRBJ2-1	TRBD1	CASSQEAGGEQFF	TGCGCCAGCAGCCAAGAGGCAGGGGGTGAGCAGTTCTTC
.	TRBV18	TRBJ1-1	.	CASSPQGGFAEAFF	TGTGCCAGCTCACCACAGGGGGGCTTCGCTGAAGCTTTCTTT
.	TRBV5-1	TRBJ2-5	TRBD2	CASSLESGSAAETQYF	TGCGCCAGCAGCTTGGAGAGCGGGAGTGCAGCAGAGACCCAGTACTTC
.	TRBV12-3/TRBV12-4	TRBJ2-2	.	CARSFVSGELFF	TGTGCCCGCAGTTTTGTTTCCGGGGAGCTGTTTTTT
few	TRBV6-1	TRBJ1-2	.	CASSRGLRDGYTF	TGTGCCAGCAGTCGGGGGCTGAGGGACGGCTACACCTTC
.	TRBV12-3/TRBV12-4	TRBJ2-5	.	CASSTTRGGETQYF	TGTGCCAGCAGTACAACCAGGGGAGGGGAGACCCAGTACTTC
.	TRBV10-2	TRBJ1-4	TRBD1	CASSRQGAVEKLFF	TGCGCCAGCAGTCGTCAGGGGGCCGTTGAAAAACTGTTTTTT
.	TRBV18	TRBJ2-3	.	CASGGGYGTDTQYF	TGTGCCAGCGGTGGAGGTTATGGCACAGATACGCAGTATTTT
.	TRBV7-2	TRBJ2-2	TRBD2	CASSLAVGLAGAVGGELFF	TGTGCCAGCAGCTTGGCCGTGGGACTAGCGGGAGCGGTGGGCGGGGAGCTGTTTTTT
many	TRBV20-1	TRBJ2-7	TRBD2	CSARDRLAGEQYF	TGCAGTGCTAGAGATAGGCTAGCGGGCGAGCAGTACTTC
few	TRBV19	TRBJ1-1	TRBD1	CASSQQTGVTEAFF	TGTGCCAGTAGTCAACAGACAGGGGTTACTGAAGCTTTCTTT
.	TRBV6-1	TRBJ2-6	.	CASSQTLRSGANVLTF	TGTGCCAGCAGTCAGACCCTCCGCTCTGGGGCCAACGTCCTGACTTTC
.	TRBV5-1	TRBJ2-1	.	CASSLIEGEQFF	TGCGCCAGCAGCTTAATTGAAGGAGAGCAGTTCTTC
many	TRBV7-2	TRBJ2-2	.	CASSLGFEGGELFF	TGTGCCAGCAGCTTAGGGTTCGAGGGCGGGGAGCTGTTTTTT
few	TRBV10-2	TRBJ2-4	TRBD2	CASTLAGAETKNIQYF	TGCGCCAGCACCTTAGCGGGAGCTGAGACTAAAAACATTCAGTACTTC
few	TRBV20-1	TRBJ2-1	.	CSARGMGSINEQFF	TGCAGTGCTAGAGGAATGGGGAGTATAAATGAGCAGTTCTTC
few	TRBV7-9	TRBJ1-4	.	CASKKGTAEKLFF	TGTGCCAGCAAAAAAGGGACGGCGGAAAAACTGTTTTTT